The 13 T cell receptor beta chains presented below share a single source sample, sequenced in a study of T cell repertoires in cytomegalovirus infection. One entry per CDR3 protein, called by TCRdb with MiXCR from the reads. This sample carries under 500,000 distinct CDR3 sequences, under 45% of them seen once, and the ten largest clones take roughly two fifths. No antigen has been assigned to these receptors. Sequences were derived from cultured PBMCs, sampled from culture after CMV antigen stimulation. The receptor set was obtained from a human donor in good health (CMV status not recorded). Some clones in this sample may be carry-over from other donors' samples.

This chain joins TRBV7-2 and TRBJ2-7, with 9 bases that match TRBD2. After removal of 5 bases from V and 0 bases from J, the junction contained 5 bases not matched to a gene. CDR3 length: 15 residues. Germline V lookup: CDR1 SGHTA, CDR2 FQGNSA. The CDR3 DNA reads TGTGCCAGCAGCCCCTATAGCGGGGGCTCCTACGAGCAGTACTTC. Translated: CASSPYSGGSYEQYF.

The V call is TRBV7-9, the J call TRBJ1-1; TRBD1 aligns across 7 bases. The V and J ends lost 5 bases and 4 bases, in that order; junction bases with no gene match: 10. Per the germline V gene, CDR1 is SEHNR and CDR2 is FQNEAQ (reference sequence). The CDR3 is made up of 15 amino acids. DNA for the CDR3: TGTGCCAGCAGCCCGACGACAGGGAAAAGCACTGAAGCTTTCTTT. Amino acids: CASSPTTGKSTEAFF.

This clonotype was seen more than once but under ten times. V gene TRBV6-2 or TRBV6-3 combines with J gene TRBJ2-7, with TRBD1 as a possible D gene (6 bases). The CDR3 is 14 residues long. CDR1 MNHEY and CDR2 SVGEGT come from the germline V gene. The V end lost 7 bases, the J end lost 2 bases, and 15 bases lay between the germline ends. CDR3 coding DNA: TGTGCCAGCACCTACGGGACATTTACCTACGAGCAGTACTTC. This translates into CASTYGTFTYEQYF.

This clonotype was seen more than once but under ten times. The CDR3 sequence: CASSLVWDSYNEQFF. CDR3 coding DNA: TGTGCCAGCAGCTTGGTGTGGGACAGTTACAATGAGCAGTTCTTC. This chain uses TRBV5-5 with TRBJ2-1; 7 bases align to TRBD1. Per germline, CDR1 SGHKS and CDR2 YYEKEE (reference sequence). After removal of 0 bases from V and 4 bases from J, the junction contained 4 bases not matched to a gene. The CDR3 spans 15 residues.

This sequence joins TRBV7-2 and TRBJ2-5; 8 bases align to TRBD1. The CDR3 runs 16 residues. With 3 bases clipped from V and 4 bases from J, the junction kept 10 bases outside the gene matches. CDR1 is SGHTA and CDR2 is FQGNSA in the germline V gene. The DNA of the CDR3 is TGTGCCAGCAGCTTCAGACAGGGGTCCCTGGGAGAGACCCAGTACTTC. Residues: CASSFRQGSLGETQYF. Full variable domain (rest looked up from reference TRBV7-2 and TRBJ2-5): GAGVSQSPSNKVTEKGKDVELRCDPISGHTALYWYRQSLGQGLEFLIYFQGNSAPDKSGLPSDRFSAERTGGSVSTLTIQRTQQEDSAVYLCASSFRQGSLGETQYFGPGTRLLVL.

The V call is TRBV7-2, the J call TRBJ2-4, with TRBD1 identical over 9 bases. The junction had 9 bases not matched to a gene; V was cut back by 4 bases and J by 5 bases. CDR3 length: 16 residues. Germline assignment: CDR1 SGHTA and CDR2 FQGNSA. The CDR3 nucleotides read TGTGCCAGCAGCTCCTGGGTGGGACAGGGAGAAAACATTCAGTACTTC. Protein product: CASSSWVGQGENIQYF. The variable domain in full, completed from reference TRBV7-2 and TRBJ2-4, reads GAGVSQSPSNKVTEKGKDVELRCDPISGHTALYWYRQSLGQGLEFLIYFQGNSAPDKSGLPSDRFSAERTGGSVSTLTIQRTQQEDSAVYLCASSSWVGQGENIQYFGAGTRLSVL.

This clonotype appeared a few times. This chain joins TRBV7-7 and TRBJ2-2; TRBD2 aligns across 7 bases. The CDR3 has 15 residues. Trimming removed 5 bases from V and 5 bases from J; junction bases left unmatched: 8. Germline CDR1 is SSHAT and CDR2 is FNYEAQ (reference sequence). The CDR3 spells CASSRGVQNTGELFF. The CDR3 DNA sequence: TGTGCCAGCAGCCGGGGGGTACAGAATACCGGGGAGCTGTTTTTT.

In its sample, this clonotype was seen a few times. The V gene is TRBV11-3, the J gene TRBJ2-1; 7 nucleotides match TRBD2. V shed 5 bases, J shed 6 bases, and the junction held 10 bases outside the gene matches. Germline values: CDR1 SGHNT, CDR2 YENEEA. CDR3 length equals 15 residues. The CDR3 is CASSQAGTTPNEQFF. CDR3 nucleotides: TGTGCCAGCAGCCAGGCCGGGACTACGCCCAATGAGCAGTTCTTC. Complete variable domain (other parts from reference TRBV11-3 and TRBJ2-1): EAGVVQSPRYKIIEKKQPVAFWCNPISGHNTLYWYLQNLGQGPELLIRYENEEAVDDSQLPKDRFSAERLKGVDSTLKIQPAELGDSAVYLCASSQAGTTPNEQFFGPGTRLTVL.

V and J are TRBV28 and TRBJ2-3; 9 bases fit TRBD2. V dropped 4 bases and J dropped 4; count of bases not matched to a gene: 3. CDR1 MDHEN and CDR2 SYDVKM come from the germline V gene. There are 14 residues in the CDR3. CDR3 amino acids: CASSWRGGPDTQYF. The CDR3 coding sequence is TGTGCCAGCAGTTGGCGGGGGGGGCCAGATACGCAGTATTTT.

J is TRBJ1-5 and V is TRBV10-3; 9 nucleotides agree with TRBD1. V lost 6 bases, J lost 7 bases, and 4 bases stayed unmatched. The germline V gene has CDR1 ENHRY and CDR2 SYGVKD. This CDR3 is 13 amino acids long. DNA for the CDR3: TGTGCCATCAGCAGGACAGGGGAACAGCCCCAGCATTTT. Encoded protein: CAISRTGEQPQHF.

This clonotype was recorded only once. V gene TRBV7-3 combines with J gene TRBJ2-5; D possibly corresponds to TRBD1 (5 bases). There are 13 residues in the CDR3. CDR1 SGHTA and CDR2 FQGTGA come from the germline V gene. The ends were cut back, 8 bases at V and 3 bases at J, with 13 bases in the middle. The DNA of the CDR3 is TGTGCCAGCCAAACGTGGGGCGAAGAGACCCAGTACTTC. It is translated as CASQTWGEETQYF.

J is TRBJ2-7 and V is TRBV2; 10 bases fit TRBD1. The CDR3 loop spans 14 amino acids. J gave up 5 bases and V 7 bases, and 8 bases lay outside the gene matches. Germline CDR1 reads SNHLY; CDR2 reads FYNNEI. The CDR3 coding sequence is TGTGCCAGCATCCCCCGTGGGACAGGGGACGAGCAGTACTTC. Translating gives CASIPRGTGDEQYF.

The chain carries TRBV7-2 and TRBJ2-5; D gene unclear. Germline V gives CDR1 SGHTA, CDR2 FQGNSA. Trimming removed 5 bases from V and 4 bases from J, with 11 bases in between. This CDR3 region has 13 residues. The CDR3 nucleotides are TGTGCCAGCAGCGCCTGGGATAGAGAGACCCAGTACTTC. Residues: CASSAWDRETQYF.